Following are 19 T cell receptor beta chains from one sample sequenced in a study of T cell responses to AZD1222 COVID-19 vaccine (dated by TCRdb to about 2021). Libraries were built with the immunoSEQ multiplex PCR assay. The clones in this table, taken by TCRdb from immuneACCESS, are in-frame only. Not every clone is retained; where verified, under half of the shortfall comes from an unresolved V gene, and the cause of the rest is unknown. This sample has 55,000 to 65,000 clones in its table, and over 60% of those were observed once. The ten largest clonotypes hold 3% to 4% of the sample. Taken with the paper, the label for time point translates to: about 28 days (+/-7) after the second vaccine dose. This sample comprised peripheral blood, obtained 28 days after the second AZD1222 dose. The receptors stem from an adult who received the AZD1222 COVID-19 vaccine.

This clone was seen only a few times. The chain uses TRBV19 and TRBJ1-5; D gene uncertain. Germline CDR1 and CDR2: LNHDA and SQIVND (reference sequence). The CDR3 sequence is 10 residues long. Here the CDR3 DNA reads TGTGCTCCAATTGTGAAGCCCCAGCATTTT. Translating gives CAPIVKPQHF.

This chain uses TRBV28 with TRBJ1-6; 7 positions match TRBD1. The J segment lost 6 bases and the V segment lost 2 bases, leaving 13 bases of the junction unmatched. Germline values: CDR1 MDHEN, CDR2 SYDVKM. This CDR3 region has 18 residues. The CDR3 is CASSLPTSLRQGNSPLHF. CDR3 coding DNA: TGTGCCAGCAGTTTACCAACATCCCTCCGACAGGGTAATTCACCCCTCCACTTT. Complete variable domain (other parts from reference TRBV28 and TRBJ1-6): DVKVTQSSRYLVKRTGEKVFLECVQDMDHENMFWYRQDPGLGLRLIYFSYDVKMKEKGDIPEGYSVSREKKERFSLILESASTNQTSMYLCASSLPTSLRQGNSPLHFGNGTRLTVT.

CDR3 in amino acids: CASRIRDSNQPQHF. CDR3 nucleotide sequence: TGTGCCAGCAGAATCAGGGATAGCAATCAGCCCCAGCATTTT. The chain is built from TRBV28 and TRBJ1-5; tentatively, D is TRBD1 (5 bases). The CDR3 has 14 amino acids. In germline, CDR1 is MDHEN, CDR2 SYDVKM. Trimming took off 6 bases at V and 0 bases at J, with 9 bases between the two ends.

CDR3 nucleotide sequence: TGTGCCACCAGTGATTTCGGGAGTTGGACAGCGGGCACAGATACGCAGTATTTT. It yields the protein CATSDFGSWTAGTDTQYF. The chain combines TRBV24-1 with TRBJ2-3; D may correspond to TRBD1 or TRBD2 (6 bases each). CDR3 length equals 18 residues. CDR1 and CDR2 from the germline V gene are KGHDR and SFDVKD. V was trimmed by 1 base and J by 1 base, leaving 17 bases between them.

This chain connects TRBV5-8 to TRBJ1-4; no clear D. The V gene lost 0 bases and the J gene lost 8 bases, with 11 bases spanning the gap. Germline lookup yields CDR1 SGHTS and CDR2 YDEGEE. This CDR3 is built from 14 residues. For the CDR3, the DNA is TGTGCCAGCAGCTTGGAGAGAGATTCCGAAAAACTGTTTTTT. Translating gives CASSLERDSEKLFF.

This sequence joins TRBV19 and TRBJ1-4, with D unresolved. The CDR3 runs to 15 residues. The V gene's germline CDR1 is LNHDA and CDR2 SQIVND (reference sequence). V lost 5 bases, J lost 0 bases, and 10 bases lay in between. DNA for the CDR3: TGTGCCAGTAGTCGGCAGGCAGCAACTAATGAAAAACTGTTTTTT. Protein product: CASSRQAATNEKLFF.

The gene calls are TRBV3-1 (or the pseudogene TRBV3-2) and TRBJ2-2; D not resolved. The V gene lost 2 bases and the J gene lost 7 bases, with 5 bases spanning the gap. CDR3 length: 12 residues. Germline V gene lookup returns CDR1 LGHDT and CDR2 YNNKEL (reference sequence). The CDR3 is CASSQQYGELFF. CDR3 DNA: TGTGCCAGCAGCCAACAGTACGGGGAGCTGTTTTTT.

The chain uses TRBV2 and TRBJ2-7; the match to TRBD1 covers 8 bases. The junction had 3 bases not matched to a gene; V was cut back by 6 bases and J by 2 bases. This CDR3 has 13 residues. Germline CDR1 SNHLY, CDR2 FYNNEI. The chain's CDR3 is CASRDRVTYEQYF. For the CDR3, the DNA is TGTGCCAGCAGGGACAGGGTTACCTACGAGCAGTACTTC.

This chain connects TRBV10-3 to TRBJ1-2; D is perhaps TRBD1 (6 bases). The CDR3 loop spans 13 amino acids. Per germline, CDR1 ENHRY and CDR2 SYGVKD. V was cut by 7 bases and J by 8 bases, with 17 bases left in between. CDR3 in DNA: TGTGCCATCAACTCTGGGGGGCAGGGCGGCTACACCTTC. It codes for CAINSGGQGGYTF.

This sequence joins TRBV5-1 and TRBJ1-2; TRBD1 is a possible D gene (5 bases). The ends were cut back, 2 bases at V and 7 bases at J, with 9 bases in the middle. This CDR3 is built from 12 residues. The V gene's germline CDR1 is SGHRS and CDR2 YFSETQ. The CDR3 region has the DNA TGCGCCAGCAGCTTAACCAGGGTTGGCTACACCTTC. Translation: CASSLTRVGYTF.

The chain uses TRBV7-8 and TRBJ2-7; no firm D call. The CDR3 consists of 12 residues. The germline CDR1 and CDR2 sequences are SGHVS and FQNEAQ. V gave up 3 bases and J gave up 5 bases, with 8 bases separating them. CDR3 amino acids: CASSFRGHEQYF. The CDR3 coding sequence is TGTGCCAGCAGCTTTCGCGGCCACGAGCAGTACTTC.

This clone showed up just once. J is TRBJ2-6 and V is TRBV4-3; no clear D. The CDR3 has 15 amino acids. Trimming removed 4 bases from V and 0 bases from J, with 7 bases in between. Germline assignment: CDR1 LGHNA and CDR2 YSLEER. Here the CDR3 DNA reads TGCGCCAGCAGCCGCCAAAGCTCTGGGGCCAACGTCCTGACTTTC. Protein: CASSRQSSGANVLTF.

The CDR3 loop reads CASSYSSGQGQETQYF. CDR3 coding DNA: TGTGCCAGCAGTTACTCCTCGGGACAGGGGCAAGAGACCCAGTACTTC. V gene TRBV6-5 combines with J gene TRBJ2-5, with 10 bases lining up with TRBD1. The junction had 3 bases not matched to a gene; V was cut back by 0 bases and J by 2 bases. This CDR3 comprises 16 residues. Germline-derived CDR1 and CDR2 are MNHEY and SVGAGI.

J is TRBJ1-1 and V is TRBV19; 12 positions agree with TRBD1. Trimming took 9 bases from V and 5 from J; bases not matched to a gene: 13. The CDR3 covers 16 residues. Germline V gene data show CDR1 as LNHDA and CDR2 as SQIVND (reference sequence). CDR3 sequence: CASWGGDRGRGTEAFF. The CDR3 region has the DNA TGTGCCAGCTGGGGAGGGGACAGGGGGCGAGGAACTGAAGCTTTCTTT.

The genes are TRBV7-8 and TRBJ2-2, with D maybe TRBD2 (6 bases). V dropped 6 bases and J dropped 0 bases, with 14 bases sitting between them. From germline, CDR1 is SGHVS and CDR2 FQNEAQ. This CDR3 comprises 16 residues. The CDR3 loop is CASRPRGITNTGELFF. Here the CDR3 DNA reads TGTGCCAGCAGACCACGGGGGATTACGAACACCGGGGAGCTGTTTTTT.

The chain recombines TRBV7-2 with TRBJ2-7; no firm D call. CDR1 SGHTA and CDR2 FQGNSA come from the germline V gene. Trimming stripped 5 bases from V and 6 bases from J, with 11 bases between. CDR3 length equals 12 residues. The CDR3 region is CASSPTPGEQYF. The DNA for the CDR3 is TGTGCCAGCAGCCCGACACCGGGCGAGCAGTACTTC.

The J gene is TRBJ1-1, the V gene TRBV6-5, with D unresolved. The germline CDR1 and CDR2 sequences are MNHEY and SVGAGI. The V end lost 3 bases, the J end lost 1 base, and 9 bases lay between the germline ends. The CDR3 covers 14 residues. This chain's CDR3 is CASSYHTTNTEAFF. CDR3 bases: TGTGCCAGCAGTTATCACACTACGAACACTGAAGCTTTCTTT.

The chain has TRBV29-1 and TRBJ1-1; D not resolved. V lost 5 bases and J 0 bases, leaving 13 bases between the germline ends. This CDR3 spans 14 amino acids. Germline values: CDR1 SQVTM, CDR2 ANQGSEA. CDR3 nucleotide sequence: TGCAGCGTTCGGCGCAGCCTGTTGAACACTGAAGCTTTCTTT. It yields the protein CSVRRSLLNTEAFF.

V is TRBV7-2 and J is TRBJ1-3, with 7 bases that match TRBD1. The CDR3 extends over 17 amino acids. Germline lookup yields CDR1 SGHTA and CDR2 FQGNSA. J lost 0 bases, V lost 5 bases, and 10 bases had no gene match. The CDR3 region has the DNA TGTGCCAGCAGCCCCCACCCTGGGACAGCCTCTGGAAACACCATATATTTT. Its protein is CASSPHPGTASGNTIYF.